The 21 T cell receptor beta chains below were found in one sample sequenced in a study of cytomegalovirus exposure and HLA in healthy donors. Researchers ran the PCR with 60 Vbeta and 13 Jbeta primers. The protocol was immunoSEQ multiplex PCR, while the TCRdb copy is restricted to in-frame clones and leaves out a portion. The repertoire consists of about 160,000 clones, with about four fifths occurring once and the leading ten covering around 8%. The sample consisted of PBMCs. These receptors came from a male donor in good health and CMV-seropositive.

A few counts support this clone. The chain couples TRBV6-5 to TRBJ1-2; the D gene is possibly TRBD1 (5 bases). From germline, CDR1 is MNHEY and CDR2 SVGAGI. The CDR3 length is 12 residues. Trimming removed 4 bases at V and 7 bases at J, with 10 bases between. Here the CDR3 DNA reads TGTGCCAGCAGTTTTTGGGGGGTTGGCTACACCTTC. It translates to CASSFWGVGYTF.

The V and J genes are TRBV7-9 and TRBJ1-2, with TRBD1 as a possible D gene (5 bases). Germline lookup yields CDR1 SEHNR and CDR2 FQNEAQ (reference sequence). V was shortened by 3 bases and J by 1 base, with 12 bases between the two germline ends. There are 15 residues in the CDR3. In DNA form, the CDR3 reads TGTGCCAGCAGCTTCTGGGTCGGACATAACTATGGCTACACCTTC. Translation: CASSFWVGHNYGYTF.

The V and J genes are TRBV5-1 and TRBJ1-1, with 7 positions matching TRBD1. The CDR3 is 16 amino acids. After removal of 1 base from V and 3 bases from J, the junction contained 9 bases not matched to a gene. The germline CDR1 and CDR2 sequences are SGHRS and YFSETQ. The CDR3, as DNA: TGCGCCAGCAGCTTGCGTCCCACAGGGGATCACACTGAAGCTTTCTTT. Amino acids: CASSLRPTGDHTEAFF.

The table lists this clone with a count of one. The CDR3 here is CASSLTSGSSYNEQFF. CDR3 nucleotide sequence: TGTGCCAGCAGTTTAACTAGCGGGAGCTCCTACAATGAGCAGTTCTTC. This chain connects TRBV28 to TRBJ2-1, with 11 nucleotides matching TRBD2. V dropped 2 bases and J dropped 0; count of bases not matched to a gene: 0. The germline CDR1 and CDR2 sequences are MDHEN and SYDVKM. The CDR3 runs to 16 residues.

The chain carries TRBV7-2 and TRBJ1-3; 7 bases line up with TRBD1. From germline, CDR1 is SGHTA and CDR2 FQGNSA. The CDR3 extends over 14 amino acids. V was clipped by 3 bases and J by 8 bases; unmatched bases: 7. The CDR3 region has the DNA TGTGCCAGCAGCTTCGGAGACAGGGTTGACACCATATATTTT. Translating it yields CASSFGDRVDTIYF.

The chain carries TRBV7-8 and TRBJ2-7, with D maybe TRBD1 (8 bases). The CDR3 has 14 amino acids. CDR1 and CDR2 (germline): SGHVS, FQNEAQ. V was pared by 6 bases and J by 2 bases, with 14 bases between. CDR3: CASSGQGGPYEQYF. In DNA, the CDR3 is TGTGCCAGCAGTGGACAGGGAGGGCCCTACGAGCAGTACTTC.

The rearrangement uses TRBV5-1 and TRBJ2-7, with 10 bases fitting TRBD1. V was pared by 4 bases and J by 4 bases, with 8 bases of the junction left unmatched. Germline values: CDR1 SGHRS, CDR2 YFSETQ. This CDR3 is built from 15 residues. The CDR3 DNA reads as TGCGCCAGCAGCCCGACAGGGGGCGAAGGGTACGAGCAGTACTTC. Protein: CASSPTGGEGYEQYF. Using reference TRBV5-1 and TRBJ2-7 for the parts outside the CDR3, the full variable domain is KAGVTQTPRYLIKTRGQQVTLSCSPISGHRSVSWYQQTPGQGLQFLFEYFSETQRNKGNFPGRFSGRQFSNSRSEMNVSTLELGDSALYLCASSPTGGEGYEQYFGPGTRLTVT.

The V and J genes are TRBV6-1 and TRBJ1-2; 12 bases align to TRBD1. Germline V gene data show CDR1 as MNHNS and CDR2 as SASEGT. CDR3 length equals 15 residues. The V gene end was trimmed by 10 bases and the J gene end by 1 base; junction bases not matched to a gene: 7. The CDR3 spells CATKGQGAGNYGYTF. CDR3 DNA: TGTGCCACTAAGGGACAGGGGGCTGGTAACTATGGCTACACCTTC.

The V gene is TRBV5-1, the J gene TRBJ1-2; 8 positions agree with TRBD1. CDR1 is SGHRS, CDR2 YFSETQ, per germline. V was pared by 0 bases and J by 8 bases, with 6 bases of the junction left unmatched. The CDR3 runs 14 residues. The DNA of the CDR3 is TGCGCCAGCAGCTTGGCCCAGGGGGCGCGAGGCTACACCTTC. This encodes CASSLAQGARGYTF.

The chain links TRBV29-1 to TRBJ2-7; D is undetermined. The CDR3 has 11 amino acids. Germline V CDR1 and CDR2: SQVTM, ANQGSEA. The V end was cut by 3 bases, the J end by 2 bases, with 5 bases between. The CDR3 nucleotides read TGCAGCGTTGAGACAACCTACGAGCAGTACTTC. Its translation is CSVETTYEQYF.

Concerning this clone itself: One junction end does not reproduce the germline sequence, and a read error may be involved. The chain joins TRBV30 to TRBJ2-6, with TRBD1 matching over 9 bases. This CDR3 has 19 residues. Germline V gene sequence: CDR1 GTSNPN, CDR2 SVGIG (reference sequence). The CDR3 sequence: CAWSVHLGQGLSGANGLTF. CDR3 bases: TGTGCCTGGAGTGTACACTTGGGACAGGGACTTTCTGGGGCCAACGGCCTGACTTTC.

The chain couples TRBV19 to TRBJ2-1, with D tentatively TRBD2 (5 bases). The CDR3 spans 15 residues. The V gene lost 4 bases and the J gene lost 0 bases, with 10 bases spanning the gap. Germline-derived CDR1 and CDR2 are LNHDA and SQIVND (reference sequence). For the CDR3, the DNA is TGTGCCAGTAGTAGAATAGGGAGCTCCTACAATGAGCAGTTCTTC. It encodes CASSRIGSSYNEQFF.

For the CDR3, the DNA is TGTGCCAGCAGGGTTAGCGGGGGCTCCTACAATGAGCAGTTCTTC. It encodes CASRVSGGSYNEQFF. The V call is TRBV2, the J call TRBJ2-1; 9 bases match TRBD2. V dropped 6 bases and J dropped 0; count of bases not matched to a gene: 3. Germline lookup yields CDR1 SNHLY and CDR2 FYNNEI. The CDR3 totals 15 residues. Complete variable domain (other parts from reference TRBV2 and TRBJ2-1): EPEVTQTPSHQVTQMGQEVILRCVPISNHLYFYWYRQILGQKVEFLVSFYNNEISEKSEIFDDQFSVERPDGSNFTLKIRSTKLEDSAMYFCASRVSGGSYNEQFFGPGTRLTVL.

The chain combines TRBV10-3 with TRBJ1-4; 9 bases map to TRBD1. From germline, CDR1 is ENHRY and CDR2 SYGVKD. With V trimmed by 0 bases and J by 0 bases, 8 bases remained unmatched. The CDR3 is 19 residues long. CDR3 loop: CAISESPGQGLATNEKLFF. The DNA for the CDR3 is TGTGCCATCAGTGAGTCACCGGGACAGGGACTTGCAACTAATGAAAAACTGTTTTTT.

This chain joins TRBV27 and TRBJ2-3; 7 bases agree with TRBD1. Trimming at V came to 3 bases and at J to 0 bases, leaving 15 bases not matched to a gene. Germline lookup yields CDR1 MNHEY and CDR2 SMNVEV (reference sequence). The CDR3 has 19 residues. The CDR3 loop is CASSFLTPQTGPSTDTQYF. The CDR3 coding sequence is TGTGCCAGCAGTTTCCTAACTCCGCAGACAGGGCCCAGCACAGATACGCAGTATTTT.

The CDR3 DNA follows: TGTGCCAGCTCAAGAGAGACTAACACTGAAGCTTTCTTT. Its translation is CASSRETNTEAFF. The rearrangement uses TRBV18 and TRBJ1-1; D ambiguous. There are 13 residues in the CDR3. V was pared by 5 bases and J by 2 bases, with 9 bases between. Germline CDR1 and CDR2: KGHSH and LQKENI.

This clone showed up just once. This chain uses TRBV19 with TRBJ1-1; no firm D call. V gave up 3 bases and J gave up 0 bases, with 5 bases separating them. From germline, CDR1 is LNHDA and CDR2 SQIVND (reference sequence). The CDR3 consists of 13 residues. In DNA, the CDR3 is TGTGCCAGTAGTATTGTAGTGAACACTGAAGCTTTCTTT. It yields the protein CASSIVVNTEAFF.

The chain couples TRBV5-1 to TRBJ2-2; weak D call: TRBD1 (6 bases). The CDR3 contains 13 residues. From germline, CDR1 is SGHRS and CDR2 YFSETQ. Trimming removed 4 bases from V and 3 bases from J, with 7 bases in between. The CDR3 region has the DNA TGCGCCAGCAGCACAGGGTACACCGGGGAGCTGTTTTTT. Its protein is CASSTGYTGELFF. Full variable domain (missing parts from reference TRBV5-1 and TRBJ2-2): KAGVTQTPRYLIKTRGQQVTLSCSPISGHRSVSWYQQTPGQGLQFLFEYFSETQRNKGNFPGRFSGRQFSNSRSEMNVSTLELGDSALYLCASSTGYTGELFFGEGSRLTVL.

V gene TRBV5-1 combines with J gene TRBJ2-3; 9 nucleotides align to TRBD2. This CDR3 contains 15 residues. With 3 bases clipped from V and 13 bases from J, the junction kept 15 bases outside the gene matches. The germline V gene has CDR1 SGHRS and CDR2 YFSETQ. CDR3 sequence: CASSSGGLAGLVEYF. The CDR3 DNA reads TGCGCCAGCAGCTCGGGGGGGCTAGCGGGGCTGGTTGAGTATTTT.

This clone was picked up a small number of times. V usage is TRBV5-4 and J usage is TRBJ2-2, with 8 bases matching TRBD2. The CDR3 runs 16 residues. The trim removed 0 bases at V and 0 bases at J, leaving 1 base unmatched. CDR1 is SGHNT and CDR2 is YYREEE in the germline V gene (reference sequence). For the CDR3, the DNA is TGTGCCAGCAGCTTGGGCGGGGGGACGAACACCGGGGAGCTGTTTTTT. It codes for CASSLGGGTNTGELFF.

This clone appeared once. The CDR3 sequence is CASSLALAGGADEQFF. CDR3 DNA sequence: TGCGCCAGCAGCTTGGCGCTAGCGGGAGGCGCGGATGAGCAGTTCTTC. The chain employs TRBV5-1 and TRBJ2-1, with TRBD2 matching over 11 bases. Germline V gene lookup returns CDR1 SGHRS and CDR2 YFSETQ. The CDR3 covers 16 residues. V gave up 0 bases and J gave up 8 bases; unmatched junction bases: 7.